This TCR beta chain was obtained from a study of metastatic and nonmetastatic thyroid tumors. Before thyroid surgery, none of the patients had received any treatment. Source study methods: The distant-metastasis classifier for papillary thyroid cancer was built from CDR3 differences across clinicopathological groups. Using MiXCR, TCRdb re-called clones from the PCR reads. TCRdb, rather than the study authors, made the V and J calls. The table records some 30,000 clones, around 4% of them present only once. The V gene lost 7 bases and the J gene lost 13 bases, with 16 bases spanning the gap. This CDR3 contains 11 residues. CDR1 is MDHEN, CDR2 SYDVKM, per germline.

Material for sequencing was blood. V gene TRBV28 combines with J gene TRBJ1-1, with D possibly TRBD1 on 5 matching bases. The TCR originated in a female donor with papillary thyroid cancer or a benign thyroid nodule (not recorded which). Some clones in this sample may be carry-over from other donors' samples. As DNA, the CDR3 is TGTGCCAGCATGTACGGGGGATCAGGTTTCTTT. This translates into CASMYGGSGFF.